The sequence of this TCR beta chain was determined in a study of blood T cell repertoires in COVID-19. About the research overall: COVID-19 samples collected from the United States, Italy and Spain covered acute and convalescent phases. PBMCs, B-cell-depleted T cells, or T cells were the source of the cDNA or gDNA that made up the material.

Trimming took 0 bases from V and 0 from J; bases not matched to a gene: 6. Germline CDR1 is SGHRS and CDR2 is YFSETQ. This CDR3 contains 18 residues. Enrollment of patients from Seattle took place during active infection, with longitudinal follow-up. In this sample, this clone turned up a few times. Clones were sequenced by immunoSEQ multiplex PCR, and TCRdb holds only the in-frame ones, with some missing. The sample yields approximately 100,000 clones, less than 80% seen once. Sequenced: peripheral blood. This sequence was found in an elderly man with COVID-19, enrolled during active disease. This chain links TRBV5-1 with TRBJ2-6, with 7 bases fitting TRBD1. This CDR3 is CASSLEGTAPSGANVLTF. The CDR3 DNA follows: TGCGCCAGCAGCTTGGAGGGGACAGCTCCCTCTGGGGCCAACGTCCTGACTTTC.